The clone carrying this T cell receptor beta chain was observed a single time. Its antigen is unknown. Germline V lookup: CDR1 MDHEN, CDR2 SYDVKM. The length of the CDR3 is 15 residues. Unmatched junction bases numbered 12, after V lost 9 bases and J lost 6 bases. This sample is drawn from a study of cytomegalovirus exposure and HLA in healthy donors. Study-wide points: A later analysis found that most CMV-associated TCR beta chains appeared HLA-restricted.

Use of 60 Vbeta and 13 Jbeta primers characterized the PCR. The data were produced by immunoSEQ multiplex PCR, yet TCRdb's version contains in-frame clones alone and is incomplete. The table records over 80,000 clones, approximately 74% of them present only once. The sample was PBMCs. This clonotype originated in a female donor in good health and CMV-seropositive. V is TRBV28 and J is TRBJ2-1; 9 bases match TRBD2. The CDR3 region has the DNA TGTGCCAGTCAACGTAGCGGGAGTCGTGCCAATGAGCAGTTCTTC. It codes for CASQRSGSRANEQFF.